The clone carrying this T cell receptor (beta chain) was detected many times. The antigen is unknown. Amplification targeted TCR beta CDR3 regions from RNA transcripts. Using the HTBI primer set, a first-round RT-PCR was run on the TCR CDR3. TCRdb re-derived calls from the multiplex PCR reads in MiXCR, one entry per CDR3 protein. The data contain 300,000 to 450,000 distinct CDR3 sequences, approximately 15% of them singletons. Patients counted as stable if ophthalmopathy did not develop within 18 months. This record comes from a study of T cells in Graves' hyperthyroidism and ophthalmopathy. Regarding the study as a whole: From stable hyperthyroidism, ophthalmopathy was separated by a 13 V-J model.

J lost 0 bases, V lost 5 bases, and 6 bases had no gene match. Looked up from germline, CDR1 is MNHEY and CDR2 is SMNVEV (reference sequence). The CDR3 extends over 16 amino acids. Sequencing was performed on blood. The clonotype originates from a woman in her sixties or seventies with Graves' hyperthyroidism. The V gene is TRBV27, the J gene TRBJ2-2, with 7 bases matching TRBD1. The CDR3 spells CASSTRQGSNTGELFF. As DNA, the CDR3 is TGTGCCAGCAGTACGAGACAGGGATCGAACACCGGGGAGCTGTTTTTT.